This entry features one TCR beta chain sequence. The specificity of this receptor is unknown. No clone much larger than this one lies a single base away; base qualities are absent. This entry belongs to a study of blood T cells in healthy people across ages (dated by TCRdb to 2013 to 2016). Regarding the complete study: In model experiments, roughly one uniquely barcoded TCR beta cDNA molecule per two T cells was captured by template switching. The study measured age-related changes in TCR beta repertoire diversity using deep sequencing normalized with unique cDNA molecular identifiers. The donors were divided into four age groups: young (average about 16 years), middle-aged (over 35), aged (about 62) and long-lived (around 80). Donors of different ages were randomly distributed across sequencing lanes to avoid experimental bias. For two donors (one aged 18 to 30 and one aged 80 or older), the study analyzed two additional independent replicas of 1 million unique cDNA reads from the same blood draw. The study at large found these results: The long-lived group showed more naive CD4+ T cells, fewer expanded clones and increased TCR diversity than the aged group, suggesting age selection. The CMV infection status of donors was not known, potentially confounding age-related changes in expanded clonotypes. Observed TCR beta diversity per million T cells fell roughly linearly with age, and a significant reduction was already apparent by age about 38. Since profiling was done on bulk unsorted PBMCs, naive and antigen-experienced compartments could not be conclusively compared. Estimates of total diversity based on one million sequenced T cells were regarded as lower bounds and as underestimates. A strong correlation was found between observed TCR beta diversity and the percentage of naive T cells measured by flow cytometry.

The donors were about 40 Caucasian individuals from Russia, aged roughly 6 to 100 years, who were systemically healthy. Each donor gave 8.5 to 10 milliliters of peripheral blood, collected into EDTA-treated Vacutainer tubes. PBMCs were isolated by Ficoll-Paque density-gradient centrifugation, with at least 6.5 million obtained per sample. Trizol reagent was used to extract total RNA from PBMCs, with at least 5 micrograms per sample. Naive CD45RAhigh/CD27high T cell percentages were measured by flow cytometry on a PBMC aliquot from every donor. The CDR3 starts with the cysteine, ends with the phenylalanine, and has 13 residues. This entry keeps only the CDR3 DNA: 39 bases, framed from base 1. CDR1 and CDR2, looked up from the germline V gene (reference sequence), are LNHDA and SQIVND. Deletion took 8 bases off V and 2 bases off J, with a span of 11 bases between the germline ends. Library preparation used 5' RACE. The reads were generated on an Illumina HiSeq 2500. A second PCR of about 6 to 11 cycles was run with a J-beta primer mix and a sample-barcoded 5' primer. A unique molecular identifier was introduced onto each TCR beta cDNA molecule by a template-switch 5' adaptor carrying 12 random nucleotides. Each sample yielded at least 3 million CDR3-containing paired-end reads. First-strand cDNA was synthesized from all RNA with the Mint cDNA synthesis kit, primed by a TRBC-specific oligonucleotide. Following uracil-DNA glycosylase treatment, a first 18-cycle PCR with universal primers M1SS and BC2_uni_R was performed on all cDNA. Concerning the study's data processing: Normalization of each sample was performed by random selection of 1 million high-quality reads, each carrying a distinct molecular identifier. Instead of being binned into consensus sequences, reads with shared molecular identifiers were discarded. MiTCR, run with a Q25 quality threshold and the strictest error-elimination algorithm, handled CDR3 identification, clonotype clustering and error correction. A nonparametric unseen species model with Euler transformation was used to estimate a lower bound on total TCR beta diversity. Using fastp trimming at Q25 and MiXCR clonotype assembly, TCRdb reanalyzed the public sequencing data and kept in-frame beta chains. One record per CDR3 amino acid sequence lists the most common genes and DNA. TCRdb assigned the V and J calls; the authors' analysis was not used. The sample records about 1.8 million distinct CDR3 sequences, around 48% of which are singletons. Jointly, the top ten make up around 2.1% of the sample.

The specimen was blood. The clonotype comes from a woman in her forties in good health. This chain is built from TRBV19 and TRBJ2-3; a confident D gene designation cannot be given. This receptor carries the CDR3 CASLAALTDTQYF. The nucleotide sequence reads TGTGCCAGTTTGGCGGCGCTCACAGATACGCAGTATTTT.